One and the same sample provided the 2 T cell receptor beta chains below, sequenced in a study of T cells in Graves' hyperthyroidism and ophthalmopathy. TCR beta CDR3 regions were amplified from RNA. Initially, a first-round RT-PCR of the TCR CDR3 employed the HTBI primer set. TCRdb passed the multiplex PCR reads through MiXCR, listing each CDR3 protein once. The top ten hold 17% of the sample, which has about 530,000 distinct CDR3 sequences, under 20% seen once. The sequenced sample consisted of blood. The origin of the receptors is a woman aged 18 to 35 with Graves' ophthalmopathy.

The sample holds many counts of this clonotype. The chain uses TRBV15 and TRBJ1-1, with 9 bases fitting TRBD1. With V trimmed by 0 bases and J by 4 bases, 18 bases remained unmatched. Germline values: CDR1 LNHNV, CDR2 YYDKDF (reference sequence). CDR3 length equals 20 residues. CDR3 in DNA: TGTGCCACCAGCAGAGATATTGGGGACAGGGTAGGAACTCTGGGCACTGAAGCTTTCTTT. It codes for CATSRDIGDRVGTLGTEAFF.

This clonotype was counted many times. The chain recombines TRBV30 with TRBJ1-2; 8 positions match TRBD1. Germline assignment: CDR1 GTSNPN and CDR2 SVGIG (reference sequence). With 2 bases clipped from V and 4 bases from J, the junction kept 3 bases outside the gene matches. The CDR3 contains 13 residues. Here the CDR3 reads CAWSSGGGYGYTF. The CDR3 DNA reads as TGTGCCTGGAGTTCAGGGGGCGGCTATGGCTACACCTTC.